The 27 T cell receptor beta chains reported below all come from one sample, sequenced in a study of blood T cells in healthy people across ages. The authors ran a second PCR of about 6 to 11 cycles using a sample-barcoded 5' primer and a J-beta primer mix. TCRdb called the 5' RACE reads again in MiXCR, with one record for every CDR3 protein. Here the sample spans 800,000 to 1,300,000 distinct CDR3 sequences, around 25% being singletons. The same specimen was also included in a second study, on T cells of mothers and their children.

Sequencing was carried out using blood. The receptor set was obtained from a girl aged 2-15 years in good health.

The rearrangement uses TRBV9 and TRBJ1-1, with D unclear. CDR3 length: 16 amino acids. The ends were cut back, 0 bases at V and 0 bases at J, with 12 bases in the middle. From germline, CDR1 is SGDLS and CDR2 YYNGEE. The CDR3 DNA is TGTGCCAGCAGCGTAGGTGAAGAGAGTCTGAACACTGAAGCTTTCTTT. This codes for CASSVGEESLNTEAFF. Full variable domain (rest looked up from reference TRBV9 and TRBJ1-1): DSGVTQTPKHLITATGQRVTLRCSPRSGDLSVYWYQQSLDQGLQFLIQYYNGEERAKGNILERFSAQQFPDLHSELNLSSLELGDSALYFCASSVGEESLNTEAFFGQGTRLTVV.

The table lists this clonotype with a few counts. The chain employs TRBV10-3 and TRBJ1-1, with D uncertain. V lost 4 bases to trimming and J lost 2 bases, with 8 bases between them. Germline CDR1 reads ENHRY; CDR2 reads SYGVKD. CDR3 length equals 13 residues. CDR3 amino acids: CAISVKDNTEAFF. The CDR3 region has the DNA TGTGCCATCAGTGTCAAAGATAACACTGAAGCTTTCTTT.

This clonotype has only a few counts. The chain links TRBV29-1 to TRBJ2-1, with a weak D call TRBD2 (5 bases). Per the germline V gene, CDR1 is SQVTM and CDR2 is ANQGSEA. The CDR3 has 13 amino acids. Deletions cut 4 bases from V and 1 base from J, with 8 bases between. The CDR3 DNA sequence: TGCAGCGTTGTTAGCGCATCCTACAATGAGCAGTTCTTC. It yields the protein CSVVSASYNEQFF.

This clonotype has a handful of counts. The V call is TRBV27, the J call TRBJ1-1; possibly TRBD1 for D (6 bases). Trimming removed 5 bases at V and 2 bases at J, with 15 bases between. Germline loops: CDR1 MNHEY, CDR2 SMNVEV (reference sequence). The CDR3 has 15 residues. CDR3 loop: CASSDRKVPNTEAFF. The CDR3 nucleotides read TGTGCCAGCAGTGACAGGAAGGTCCCCAACACTGAAGCTTTCTTT.

With regard to this clonotype: A much larger clone sits a single nucleotide away, making a read error possible. The chain carries TRBV14 and TRBJ2-7; the D is unclear. This CDR3 spans 12 amino acids. Trimming cost V 8 bases and J 6 bases, with 14 bases left between them. CDR1 and CDR2 (germline): SGHDN, FVKESK. The CDR3 DNA is TGTGCCAGCGGCTTTTCCCCTGTCGAGCAGTACTTC. Translation gives CASGFSPVEQYF.

The sample holds a few counts of this clonotype. The chain links TRBV7-9 to TRBJ2-2, with 9 positions matching TRBD1. The CDR3 has 15 residues. Per the germline V gene, CDR1 is SEHNR and CDR2 is FQNEAQ (reference sequence). Germline trimming cut 4 bases from V and 6 bases from J; bases unmatched to any gene: 6. The chain's CDR3 is CASSSGTGMAGELFF. The CDR3 DNA sequence: TGTGCCAGCAGCTCCGGGACAGGGATGGCCGGGGAGCTGTTTTTT.

V usage is TRBV4-1 and J usage is TRBJ1-3, with unresolved D. Germline V gene sequence: CDR1 MGHRA, CDR2 YSYEKL. V shed 3 bases and J shed 0 bases, with 15 bases lying between them. The CDR3 totals 17 residues. CDR3 DNA sequence: TGCGCCAGCAGCCATTTGGACCTGACAAACTCTGGAAACACCATATATTTT. It encodes CASSHLDLTNSGNTIYF.

V usage is TRBV6-6 and J usage is TRBJ1-1; tentative D call: TRBD1 (5 bases). This CDR3 has 15 amino acids. Looked up from germline, CDR1 is MNHNY and CDR2 is SVGAGI (reference sequence). V was trimmed by 4 bases and J by 6 bases, leaving 18 bases between them. For the CDR3, the DNA is TGTGCCAGCAGTTTTGGGGGGGAAAAAGAGTCTGAAGCTTTCTTT. It is translated as CASSFGGEKESEAFF.

This clonotype appeared a few times. The chain recombines TRBV5-1 with TRBJ1-1; a weak D match, TRBD1 (5 bases). V dropped 1 base and J dropped 7 bases, with 14 bases sitting between them. The CDR3 consists of 14 residues. CDR1 SGHRS and CDR2 YFSETQ come from the germline V gene. CDR3: CASSLISGPNEAFF. The CDR3 bases are TGCGCCAGCAGCTTGATATCAGGGCCGAATGAAGCTTTCTTT. Full variable domain (missing parts from reference TRBV5-1 and TRBJ1-1): KAGVTQTPRYLIKTRGQQVTLSCSPISGHRSVSWYQQTPGQGLQFLFEYFSETQRNKGNFPGRFSGRQFSNSRSEMNVSTLELGDSALYLCASSLISGPNEAFFGQGTRLTVV.

This clonotype showed up just a few times. The chain has TRBV7-2 and TRBJ1-2, with unresolved D. V gave up 5 bases and J gave up 6 bases, with 10 bases separating them. CDR3 length: 12 residues. The germline V gene encodes CDR1 SGHTA and CDR2 FQGNSA. The CDR3 here is CASSERGDGYTF. Here the CDR3 DNA reads TGTGCCAGCAGCGAAAGAGGTGATGGCTACACCTTC.

In this sample, this clonotype turned up a few times. The chain has TRBV7-9 and TRBJ2-5, with 8 nucleotides matching TRBD2. The J call may be wrong; the DNA end is better matched by TRBJ2-1. Looked up from germline, CDR1 is SEHNR and CDR2 is FQNEAQ (reference sequence). This CDR3 spans 18 amino acids. In DNA form, the CDR3 reads TGTGCCAGCAGCCCGTACCCGAATCCCGGGAGGGCCGGGAATGAGCAGTTCTTC. Translation gives CASSPYPNPGRAGNEQFF.

The V gene is TRBV7-3, the J gene TRBJ2-5, with 10 nucleotides matching TRBD2. This CDR3 has 15 residues. Germline V CDR1 and CDR2: SGHTA, FQGTGA. V was clipped by 3 bases and J by 1 base; unmatched bases: 2. CDR3 region: CASSFQRGGQETQYF. The CDR3 region has the DNA TGTGCCAGCAGCTTTCAGCGGGGGGGCCAAGAGACCCAGTACTTC.

The CDR3 reads CASSGLAGFNEQFF. Written as DNA, the CDR3 is TGTGCCAGTTCGGGACTAGCGGGATTTAATGAGCAGTTCTTC. The chain couples TRBV18 to TRBJ2-1; the match to TRBD2 covers 13 bases. V shed 9 bases and J 7 bases; nucleotides not matched to a gene: 6. The germline CDR1 and CDR2 sequences are KGHSH and LQKENI. The CDR3 length is 14 residues.

The chain links TRBV20-1 to TRBJ2-3; D uncertain. Trimming cost V 0 bases and J 2 bases, with 12 bases left between them. Germline loops: CDR1 DFQATT, CDR2 SNEGSKA (reference sequence). This CDR3 spans 15 amino acids. This CDR3 is CSARDLVSYTDTQYF. The CDR3 DNA follows: TGCAGTGCTAGAGATCTAGTTAGCTACACAGATACGCAGTATTTT.

Remarks on this clonotype: The CDR3 ends on some other residue instead of the conserved phenylalanine or tryptophan, so this is likely a read error. The chain recombines TRBV7-9 with TRBJ2-7; no firm D call. This CDR3 contains 11 residues. Trimming left V 5 bases short and J 6 bases short, with 8 bases between. Germline V gene lookup returns CDR1 SEHNR and CDR2 FQNEAQ (reference sequence). CDR3 protein: CASSASSEQYL. For the CDR3, the DNA is TGTGCCAGCAGCGCGAGCAGCGAGCAGTACCTC.

The CDR3 sequence: CASSPRLAGSDTQYF. The CDR3 nucleotides are TGTGCCAGCAGCCCCAGACTAGCCGGATCAGATACGCAGTATTTT. The rearrangement links TRBV7-3 to TRBJ2-3, with 7 bases lining up with TRBD2. Germline loops: CDR1 SGHTA, CDR2 FQGTGA. The V gene end was trimmed by 5 bases and the J gene end by 4 bases; junction bases not matched to a gene: 9. This CDR3 contains 15 residues.

V usage is TRBV4-2 and J usage is TRBJ2-3, with D tentatively TRBD2 (5 bases). This CDR3 is 16 amino acids long. V lost 2 bases and J 6 bases, leaving 18 bases between the germline ends. Per germline, CDR1 LGHNA and CDR2 YNFKEQ. The CDR3 nucleotides read TGTGCCAGCAGCCAATCGGACTCTATCGATTGGGATACGCAGTATTTT. Protein: CASSQSDSIDWDTQYF.

This clonotype was recorded a few times. The genes are TRBV7-9 and TRBJ2-5; possible D gene TRBD1, 6 bases. The J call is in doubt because the DNA end fits TRBJ2-1 better. This CDR3 has 16 residues. Germline CDR1 and CDR2: SEHNR and FQNEAQ (reference sequence). The CDR3 region has the DNA TGTGCCAGCAGCTTGATAACCGGGACATCCAAAAATGAGCAGTTCTTC. It encodes CASSLITGTSKNEQFF.

This clonotype was counted between two and nine times. This chain uses TRBV6-6 with TRBJ1-2; D gene ambiguous. The CDR3 length is 14 residues. V dropped 2 bases and J dropped 2 bases, with 9 bases sitting between them. Germline CDR1 reads MNHNY; CDR2 reads SVGAGI (reference sequence). The CDR3 protein is CASSYMSENYGYTF. The DNA for the CDR3 is TGTGCCAGCAGTTACATGTCGGAGAACTATGGCTACACCTTC.

V usage is TRBV12-3 or TRBV12-4 and J usage is TRBJ1-2; D is unresolved. CDR3 length: 14 residues. Trimming shortened V by 2 bases and J by 11 bases, and 18 bases separated the two germline ends. DNA of the CDR3: TGTGCCAGCAGTTTATCGGTTGGTGTTCATCGGTACACCTTC. Translated, it gives CASSLSVGVHRYTF.

J is TRBJ1-1 and V is TRBV5-1; D unresolved. The CDR3 runs to 14 residues. Trimming took 3 bases from V and 5 from J, leaving 14 bases between them. CDR1 is SGHRS and CDR2 is YFSETQ in the germline V gene. CDR3 amino acids: CASSYWGLGTEAFF. The CDR3 DNA is TGCGCCAGCAGCTATTGGGGTCTCGGGACTGAAGCTTTCTTT. The full variable domain, completed using reference TRBV5-1 and TRBJ1-1, is KAGVTQTPRYLIKTRGQQVTLSCSPISGHRSVSWYQQTPGQGLQFLFEYFSETQRNKGNFPGRFSGRQFSNSRSEMNVSTLELGDSALYLCASSYWGLGTEAFFGQGTRLTVV.

This clonotype was detected a few times. The J gene is TRBJ2-7, the V gene TRBV28; TRBD2 aligns across 7 bases. V shed 5 bases, J shed 4 bases, and the junction held 8 bases outside the gene matches. Germline values: CDR1 MDHEN, CDR2 SYDVKM. The CDR3 sequence is 14 residues long. The DNA of the CDR3 is TGTGCCAGCAGTCCGACTAGCTCGGATTACGAGCAGTACTTC. This gives the protein CASSPTSSDYEQYF. Full variable domain (missing parts from reference TRBV28 and TRBJ2-7): DVKVTQSSRYLVKRTGEKVFLECVQDMDHENMFWYRQDPGLGLRLIYFSYDVKMKEKGDIPEGYSVSREKKERFSLILESASTNQTSMYLCASSPTSSDYEQYFGPGTRLTVT.

This clonotype was counted ten times or more. V usage is TRBV7-3 and J usage is TRBJ2-5; 11 bases match TRBD2. The CDR3 contains 15 residues. CDR1 SGHTA and CDR2 FQGTGA come from the germline V gene. V lost 0 bases to trimming and J lost 4 bases; unmatched junction nucleotides: 1. The CDR3 is CASSLTGLAGETQYF. DNA for the CDR3: TGTGCCAGCAGCTTAACAGGACTAGCGGGAGAGACCCAGTACTTC.

The chain combines TRBV6-1 with TRBJ2-3; D is perhaps TRBD1 (6 bases). Trimming stripped 5 bases from V and 3 bases from J, with 15 bases between. The CDR3 is 15 amino acids. CDR1 and CDR2 (germline): MNHNS, SASEGT. The CDR3 here is CASSNTGFKTDTQYF. The CDR3 DNA is TGTGCCAGCAGTAACACAGGGTTCAAAACAGATACGCAGTATTTT.

This clonotype was counted only a few times. The V call is TRBV7-9, the J call TRBJ2-1, with 11 bases lining up with TRBD1. With 2 bases clipped from V and 5 bases from J, the junction kept 5 bases outside the gene matches. The germline V gene encodes CDR1 SEHNR and CDR2 FQNEAQ (reference sequence). There are 16 residues in the CDR3. CDR3 residues: CASSLPRDRGNNEQFF. DNA for the CDR3: TGTGCCAGCAGCTTACCCCGGGACAGGGGGAACAATGAGCAGTTCTTC.

The chain combines TRBV11-2 with TRBJ1-2, with 9 bases matching TRBD1. Germline assignment: CDR1 SGHAT and CDR2 FQNNGV. The J segment lost 5 bases and the V segment lost 5 bases, leaving 9 bases of the junction unmatched. There are 15 residues in the CDR3. CDR3 protein: CASSLNPGTGYGYTF. DNA for the CDR3: TGTGCCAGCAGCCTCAATCCCGGGACAGGGTATGGCTACACCTTC.

This chain uses TRBV11-2 with TRBJ1-1; D is undetermined. The CDR3 totals 12 residues. Germline V CDR1 and CDR2: SGHAT, FQNNGV. V was pared by 4 bases and J by 11 bases, with 14 bases between. CDR3 DNA: TGTGCCAGCAGCTCTTGGAGGAGGGAGGCTTTCTTT. Translating gives CASSSWRREAFF.